The rows below give T cell receptor beta chains drawn from one sample of a study of CD8 T cells in Susac syndrome. TCRdb fed the immunoSEQ multiplex PCR reads into MiXCR, producing one record per CDR3 protein. The table includes about 250,000 distinct CDR3 sequences, just over 90% detected once. Sequenced input: CD4+ T cells from PBMCs. These receptors came from a human donor with multiple sclerosis. CDR3s include the opening cysteine and the closing phenylalanine or tryptophan. The order of the fields is D gene, J gene, V gene, clone size, CDR3 protein. D genes are given only for firm matches. Part of the rows lack a size; the others show once, few, many or a class for expanded clones.

d_gene: .
j_gene: TRBJ2-3
v_gene: TRBV19
abundance: .
CDR3aa: CASSIRAGGTDTQYF

d_gene: .
j_gene: TRBJ1-1
v_gene: TRBV7-2
abundance: .
CDR3aa: CATGENTEAFF

d_gene: TRBD1
j_gene: TRBJ1-5
v_gene: TRBV4-1
abundance: .
CDR3aa: CASSPPGQNQPQHF

d_gene: .
j_gene: TRBJ1-5
v_gene: TRBV19
abundance: .
CDR3aa: CASSIGFSSGNQPQHF

d_gene: TRBD1
j_gene: TRBJ1-5
v_gene: TRBV5-1
abundance: .
CDR3aa: CASSLGTGGPEQPQHF

d_gene: .
j_gene: TRBJ2-3
v_gene: TRBV10-3
abundance: .
CDR3aa: CAIRVDSHTDTQYF

d_gene: TRBD2
j_gene: TRBJ2-4
v_gene: TRBV2
abundance: .
CDR3aa: CASRGTLAGNIQYF

d_gene: .
j_gene: TRBJ2-7
v_gene: TRBV3-1
abundance: .
CDR3aa: CASSQLDYEQYF

d_gene: .
j_gene: TRBJ2-2
v_gene: TRBV12-3/TRBV12-4
abundance: .
CDR3aa: CASSVTGTINTGELFF

d_gene: .
j_gene: TRBJ1-5
v_gene: TRBV4-1
abundance: .
CDR3aa: CASSHDNNQPQHF

d_gene: .
j_gene: TRBJ1-5
v_gene: TRBV20-1
abundance: .
CDR3aa: CSGLAGEGGSNQPQHF

d_gene: .
j_gene: TRBJ1-2
v_gene: TRBV21-1
abundance: .
CDR3aa: CASSKEDKYHGYTF

d_gene: .
j_gene: TRBJ2-2
v_gene: TRBV2
abundance: once
CDR3aa: CASSEGINTGELFF

d_gene: .
j_gene: TRBJ2-3
v_gene: TRBV5-1
abundance: once
CDR3aa: CASSDHPGRGTDTQYF

d_gene: .
j_gene: TRBJ1-4
v_gene: TRBV6-5
abundance: .
CDR3aa: CASTNGGKLFF

d_gene: TRBD2
j_gene: TRBJ2-1
v_gene: TRBV6-2/TRBV6-3
abundance: .
CDR3aa: CASSYSRVAGDNEQFF

d_gene: .
j_gene: TRBJ1-1
v_gene: TRBV7-9
abundance: once
CDR3aa: CASSPPGTLEAFF

d_gene: TRBD1
j_gene: TRBJ1-2
v_gene: TRBV19
abundance: .
CDR3aa: CASSIGRQGYGYTF

d_gene: TRBD1
j_gene: TRBJ1-1
v_gene: TRBV7-9
abundance: .
CDR3aa: CASSRGQGTEAFF

d_gene: .
j_gene: TRBJ2-1
v_gene: TRBV20-1
abundance: .
CDR3aa: CSATLGGYNEQFF

d_gene: .
j_gene: TRBJ1-3
v_gene: TRBV5-6
abundance: .
CDR3aa: CASSLEPGGNTIYF

d_gene: .
j_gene: TRBJ2-7
v_gene: TRBV3-1
abundance: few
CDR3aa: CASSQDPGSYEQYF